The next 15 T cell receptor beta chains were all read from a single sample in a study of spatial heterogeneity in lung cancer. TCRdb independently ran MiXCR on the 5' RACE reads; one entry per CDR3 protein. The table lists more than 95,000 distinct CDR3 sequences, 12% of them singletons. Time point specified: blood at routine non-recurrence follow-up after resection. Researchers sequenced whole RNA taken from tumor, nontumor lung or frozen PBMC without sorting. The starting material was PBMCs, obtained at follow-up. The receptors shown here come from a male donor with early-stage non-small cell lung cancer.

The sample holds a few counts of this clonotype. The rearrangement links TRBV28 to TRBJ2-5; D perhaps matches TRBD2 (6 bases). The CDR3 has 14 amino acids. The V and J ends lost 3 bases and 5 bases respectively, with 13 bases between them. Germline V gene sequence: CDR1 MDHEN, CDR2 SYDVKM. CDR3 DNA sequence: TGTGCCAGCAGTTTTCTGGGGGACTTGGAGACCCAGTACTTC. Protein: CASSFLGDLETQYF. Together with reference TRBV28 and TRBJ2-5, the CDR3 gives the full variable domain: DVKVTQSSRYLVKRTGEKVFLECVQDMDHENMFWYRQDPGLGLRLIYFSYDVKMKEKGDIPEGYSVSREKKERFSLILESASTNQTSMYLCASSFLGDLETQYFGPGTRLLVL.

In its sample, this clonotype was seen many times. The chain carries TRBV12-3 or TRBV12-4 and TRBJ2-3; TRBD1 aligns across 9 bases. Trimming cost V 7 bases and J 6 bases; bases outside gene matches: 11. The CDR3 contains 15 residues. The CDR3 region has the DNA TGTGCCAGCACCCCCGACAGGGGGTTTAGGGATACGCAGTATTTT. This gives the protein CASTPDRGFRDTQYF.

The chain links TRBV18 to TRBJ1-1; tentatively, D is TRBD1 (6 bases). Germline loops: CDR1 KGHSH, CDR2 LQKENI. The ends were cut back, 2 bases at V and 2 bases at J, with 12 bases in the middle. There are 15 residues in the CDR3. The CDR3 DNA follows: TGTGCCAGCTCACCATCCAGACAGGCAAACACTGAAGCTTTCTTT. Protein: CASSPSRQANTEAFF.

V is TRBV6-5 and J is TRBJ2-5; TRBD2 agrees at 11 bases. The CDR3 is made up of 17 amino acids. Per germline, CDR1 MNHEY and CDR2 SVGAGI. Trimming cost V 4 bases and J 5 bases; bases outside gene matches: 12. Here the CDR3 reads CASSSMLAGGLLETQYF. CDR3 DNA sequence: TGTGCCAGCAGTTCAATGCTAGCGGGGGGCTTGCTGGAGACCCAGTACTTC.

This clonotype was seen many times. J is TRBJ1-2 and V is TRBV14, with TRBD1 matching 7 bases. Trimming removed 4 bases from V and 7 bases from J; junction bases left unmatched: 9. Germline CDR1 SGHDN, CDR2 FVKESK. CDR3 length: 14 residues. The CDR3, as DNA: TGTGCCAGCAGCCTGCGATGGAGGGACAGTGGCTACACCTTC. Translation gives CASSLRWRDSGYTF.

This clonotype has a count of ten or more. The V gene is TRBV28, the J gene TRBJ2-5; the D is unclear. The V gene lost 6 bases and the J gene lost 5 bases, with 7 bases spanning the gap. The CDR3 totals 11 residues. Germline lookup yields CDR1 MDHEN and CDR2 SYDVKM. CDR3 amino acids: CASSLVETQYF. The CDR3 DNA sequence: TGTGCCAGCAGCTTGGTTGAGACCCAGTACTTC. The full variable domain, with the rest looked up from reference TRBV28 and TRBJ2-5, is DVKVTQSSRYLVKRTGEKVFLECVQDMDHENMFWYRQDPGLGLRLIYFSYDVKMKEKGDIPEGYSVSREKKERFSLILESASTNQTSMYLCASSLVETQYFGPGTRLLVL.

This clonotype was seen a handful of times. The J gene is TRBJ1-6, the V gene TRBV4-2, with unresolved D. The ends were cut back, 1 base at V and 6 bases at J, with 10 bases in the middle. CDR1 and CDR2 from the germline V gene are LGHNA and YNFKEQ. This CDR3 contains 15 residues. The CDR3 loop is CASSQGESSNSPLHF. The DNA for the CDR3 is TGTGCCAGCAGCCAAGGGGAGAGCTCTAATTCACCCCTCCACTTT.

The V gene is TRBV7-2, the J gene TRBJ1-2; 9 nucleotides match TRBD1. J lost 4 bases, V lost 4 bases, and 7 bases had no gene match. From germline, CDR1 is SGHTA and CDR2 FQGNSA. The CDR3 contains 15 residues. In DNA form, the CDR3 reads TGTGCCAGCAGCTCCAGACAGGGGGTAGGCTATGGCTACACCTTC. Translating it yields CASSSRQGVGYGYTF.

This chain uses TRBV11-2 with TRBJ2-3; 9 nucleotides align to TRBD2. CDR1 is SGHAT and CDR2 is FQNNGV in the germline V gene. Trimming at V came to 8 bases and at J to 2 bases, leaving 20 bases not matched to a gene. This CDR3 spans 19 amino acids. CDR3 DNA sequence: TGTGCCAGCCGACCAGATAGCCTCCGCGCGGGGGGGTACACAGATACGCAGTATTTT. Its protein product is CASRPDSLRAGGYTDTQYF.

This chain joins TRBV6-5 and TRBJ2-3; 7 positions agree with TRBD1. The trim removed 6 bases at V and 6 bases at J, leaving 6 bases unmatched. The CDR3 has 13 residues. In germline, CDR1 is MNHEY, CDR2 SVGAGI. CDR3 loop: CASRRQGGDTQYF. CDR3 nucleotides: TGTGCCAGCAGGCGACAGGGTGGCGATACGCAGTATTTT.

This clonotype occurred a few times. This rearrangement joins TRBV6-2 or TRBV6-3 to TRBJ2-7; TRBD1 aligns across 8 bases. The ends lost 5 bases at V and 11 bases at J; junction bases unmatched: 11. The germline V gene encodes CDR1 MNHEY and CDR2 SVGEGT. The CDR3 extends over 13 amino acids. CDR3 DNA: TGTGCCAGCAGTCCTGGGGACAGGTATTACAAGTACTTC. It is translated as CASSPGDRYYKYF.

This clonotype was counted a few times. This chain connects TRBV4-2 to TRBJ2-5; D is possibly TRBD2 (5 bases). The CDR3 contains 15 residues. CDR1 and CDR2 (germline): LGHNA, YNFKEQ. Deletions cut 1 base from V and 3 bases from J, with 12 bases between. In nucleotides, the CDR3 is TGTGCCAGCAGCCAAGTACTAGGCCGGGAAGAGACCCAGTACTTC. Its protein is CASSQVLGREETQYF.

Many counts were recorded for this clonotype. V is TRBV12-3 or TRBV12-4 and J is TRBJ1-5; D call uncertain. V was cut by 1 base and J by 7 bases, with 2 bases left in between. The CDR3 is 11 residues long. CDR3 bases: TGTGCCAGCAGTTTAGGCCAGCCCCAGCATTTT. Protein sequence: CASSLGQPQHF.

This clonotype was picked up many times. The CDR3 here is CSVIWGAQETQYF. The CDR3 DNA follows: TGCAGCGTCATATGGGGGGCCCAAGAGACCCAGTACTTC. V is TRBV29-1 and J is TRBJ2-5, with D possibly being TRBD1 or TRBD2 (6 bases each). Trimming removed 6 bases at V and 1 base at J, with 12 bases between. This CDR3 is 13 amino acids long. Looked up from germline, CDR1 is SQVTM and CDR2 is ANQGSEA. Variable domain in full (rest from reference TRBV29-1 and TRBJ2-5): SAVISQKPSRDICQRGTSLTIQCQVDSQVTMMFWYRQQPGQSLTLIATANQGSEATYESGFVIDKFPISRPNLTFSTLTVSNMSPEDSSIYLCSVIWGAQETQYFGPGTRLLVL.

The gene calls are TRBV6-5 and TRBJ1-2, with D possibly TRBD1 on 6 matching bases. Per germline, CDR1 MNHEY and CDR2 SVGAGI. The CDR3 has 15 residues. V gave up 1 base and J gave up 8 bases, with 17 bases separating them. CDR3 sequence reads: CASSYFAGTGGGYTF. The DNA for the CDR3 is TGTGCCAGCAGTTACTTCGCCGGGACGGGGGGCGGCTACACCTTC.